Detailed here is one TCR beta chain. TCRdb keeps only in-frame clones here, not all; method: immunoSEQ multiplex PCR. The data contain roughly 350,000 clones, roughly 90% of them seen just once; the ten biggest clones take up about 7%. This sample was taken from a study of blood T cell repertoires in COVID-19. Whole-study context: In each case, the material was cDNA or gDNA derived from T cells, B-cell-depleted T cells, or PBMCs.

This clonotype was obtained from a woman aged 70-85 years with COVID-19, enrolled during active disease. The sequenced sample was peripheral blood.

CDR3 nucleotides: TGTGCCATCAGTGAGTCGGCGGGGGGTTATTACGAGCAGTACTTC. As protein: CAISESAGGYYEQYF. The chain is built from TRBV10-3 and TRBJ2-7; 8 nucleotides line up with TRBD2. Germline values: CDR1 ENHRY, CDR2 SYGVKD. The CDR3 totals 15 residues. J gave up 4 bases and V 0 bases, and 5 bases lay outside the gene matches.